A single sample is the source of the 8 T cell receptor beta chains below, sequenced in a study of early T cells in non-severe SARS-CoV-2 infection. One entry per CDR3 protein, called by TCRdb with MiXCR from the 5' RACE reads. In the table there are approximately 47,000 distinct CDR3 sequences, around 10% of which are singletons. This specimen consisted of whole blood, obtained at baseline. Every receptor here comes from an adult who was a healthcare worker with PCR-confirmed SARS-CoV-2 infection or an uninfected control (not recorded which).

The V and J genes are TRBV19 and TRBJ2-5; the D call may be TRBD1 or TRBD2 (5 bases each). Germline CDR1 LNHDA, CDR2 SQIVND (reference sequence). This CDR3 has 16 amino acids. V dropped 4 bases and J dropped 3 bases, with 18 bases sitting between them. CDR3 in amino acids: CASSTPRDQGKETQYF. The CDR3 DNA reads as TGTGCCAGTAGTACCCCTCGGGATCAGGGTAAAGAGACCCAGTACTTC.

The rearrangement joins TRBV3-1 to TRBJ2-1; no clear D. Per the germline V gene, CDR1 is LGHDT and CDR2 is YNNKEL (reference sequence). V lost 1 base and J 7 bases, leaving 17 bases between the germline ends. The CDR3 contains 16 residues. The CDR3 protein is CASSQGAAVITNEQFF. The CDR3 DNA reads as TGTGCCAGCAGCCAAGGGGCCGCGGTAATTACAAATGAGCAGTTCTTC.

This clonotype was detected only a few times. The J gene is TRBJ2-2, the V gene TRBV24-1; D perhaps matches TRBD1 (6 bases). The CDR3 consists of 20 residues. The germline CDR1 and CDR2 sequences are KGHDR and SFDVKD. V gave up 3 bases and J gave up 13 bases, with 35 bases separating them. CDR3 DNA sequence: TGTGCCACCAGTGATCCGGCAATCATTACAGGGACCCCATTTCACTTGAGGCTGTTTTTT. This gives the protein CATSDPAIITGTPFHLRLFF.

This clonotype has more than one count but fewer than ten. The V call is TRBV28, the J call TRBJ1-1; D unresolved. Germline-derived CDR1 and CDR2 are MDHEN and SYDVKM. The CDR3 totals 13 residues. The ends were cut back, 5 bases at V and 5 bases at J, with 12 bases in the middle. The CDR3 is CASSPVGSTEAFF. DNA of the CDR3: TGTGCCAGCAGTCCCGTGGGGTCAACTGAAGCTTTCTTT.

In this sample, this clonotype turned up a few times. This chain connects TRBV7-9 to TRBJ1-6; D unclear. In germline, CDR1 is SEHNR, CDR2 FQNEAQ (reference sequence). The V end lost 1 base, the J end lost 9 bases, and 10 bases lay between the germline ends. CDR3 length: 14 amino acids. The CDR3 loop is CASSLGTETSPLHF. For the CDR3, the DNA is TGTGCCAGCAGCTTAGGCACCGAGACTTCACCCCTCCACTTT.

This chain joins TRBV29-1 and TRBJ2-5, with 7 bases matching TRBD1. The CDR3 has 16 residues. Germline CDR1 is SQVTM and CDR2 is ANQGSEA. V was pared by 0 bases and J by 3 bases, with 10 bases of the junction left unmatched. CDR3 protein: CSVEDWDSGGEETQYF. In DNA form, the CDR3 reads TGCAGCGTTGAAGATTGGGACAGTGGGGGCGAAGAGACCCAGTACTTC.

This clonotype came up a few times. The CDR3 reads CASSMWTPNEKLFF. The CDR3 DNA reads as TGTGCCAGTAGTATGTGGACACCCAATGAAAAACTGTTTTTT. The chain combines TRBV19 with TRBJ1-4; D may be TRBD1 (5 bases). With 3 bases removed from V and 5 bases from J, the gap between germline ends came to 10 bases. This CDR3 comprises 14 residues. Germline values: CDR1 LNHDA, CDR2 SQIVND (reference sequence).

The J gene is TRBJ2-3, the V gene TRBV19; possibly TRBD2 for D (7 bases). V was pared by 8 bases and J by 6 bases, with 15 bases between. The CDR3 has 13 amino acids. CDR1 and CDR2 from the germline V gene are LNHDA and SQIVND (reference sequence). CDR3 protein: CASGGATGDTQYF. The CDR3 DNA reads TGTGCCAGTGGGGGGGCCACTGGGGATACGCAGTATTTT.